The TCR beta chain described here comes from a study of technical replicates of blood from several donors. This CDR3 has 13 amino acids. Per germline, CDR1 SNHLY and CDR2 FYNNEI. V trimming: 6 bases; J trimming: 2 bases; junction bases outside the gene matches: 2. Generated by immunoSEQ multiplex PCR, the TCRdb table keeps only in-frame clones and is missing some. In the table there are around 100,000 clones, 85% to 95% of which are singletons. The sequenced sample was T cells isolated from PBMCs. The sequence was collected from a human donor in good health. This chain connects TRBV2 to TRBJ2-7, with TRBD1 matching over 9 bases. The CDR3 coding sequence is TGTGCCAGCAGCAGACAGGGGGCCTACGAGCAGTACTTC. Encoded protein: CASSRQGAYEQYF. Combining the CDR3 with reference TRBV2 and TRBJ2-7 gives the whole variable domain EPEVTQTPSHQVTQMGQEVILRCVPISNHLYFYWYRQILGQKVEFLVSFYNNEISEKSEIFDDQFSVERPDGSNFTLKIRSTKLEDSAMYFCASSRQGAYEQYFGPGTRLTVT.